There are many counts of the clone carrying this T cell receptor beta chain. Its antigen is as yet unknown. TCRdb ran MiXCR on the RACE reads and lists one entry per CDR3 protein. The table records roughly 120,000 distinct CDR3 sequences, approximately 9.5% of them present only once. Specified time point: healthy volunteer bleed at 2 weeks. The starting material, unfractionated whole blood, was used for total RNA extraction. The sample originates from a study of human T cells and chemical hapten exposure. Study results and caveats: Those TCRs sitting above 1 in 1000 frequency stayed the same with DPC sensitization.

The germline V gene encodes CDR1 SGHDT and CDR2 YYEEEE. This CDR3 region has 16 residues. Between the trimmed V and J ends, which lost 0 bases and 6 bases, there was a span of 17 bases. The V gene is TRBV5-6, the J gene TRBJ2-3; D is possibly TRBD1 or TRBD2 (5 bases each). The sequence derives from a male donor in good health. Some clones in this sample may be carry-over from other donors' samples. The sequenced sample was whole blood. The CDR3 sequence: CASSLAWQGRNDTQYF. The CDR3 DNA follows: TGTGCCAGCAGCTTGGCCTGGCAGGGACGGAACGATACGCAGTATTTT.